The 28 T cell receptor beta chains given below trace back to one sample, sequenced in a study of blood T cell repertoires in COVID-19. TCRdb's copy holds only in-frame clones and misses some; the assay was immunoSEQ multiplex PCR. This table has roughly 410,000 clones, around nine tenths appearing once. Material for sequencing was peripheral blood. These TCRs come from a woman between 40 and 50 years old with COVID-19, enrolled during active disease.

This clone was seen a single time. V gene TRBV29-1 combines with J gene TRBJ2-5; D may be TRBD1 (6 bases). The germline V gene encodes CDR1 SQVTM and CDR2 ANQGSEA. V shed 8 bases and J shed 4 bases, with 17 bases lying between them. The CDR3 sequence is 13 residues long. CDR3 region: CSYTRGRLETQYF. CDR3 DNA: TGCAGCTATACCAGGGGTCGCTTAGAGACCCAGTACTTC.

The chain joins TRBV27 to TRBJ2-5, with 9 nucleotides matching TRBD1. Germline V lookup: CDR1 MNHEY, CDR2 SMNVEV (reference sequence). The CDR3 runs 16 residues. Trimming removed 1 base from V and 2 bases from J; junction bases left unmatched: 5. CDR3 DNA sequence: TGTGCCAGCAGTTTATGGGGGGGACAGGGACAAGAGACCCAGTACTTC. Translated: CASSLWGGQGQETQYF.

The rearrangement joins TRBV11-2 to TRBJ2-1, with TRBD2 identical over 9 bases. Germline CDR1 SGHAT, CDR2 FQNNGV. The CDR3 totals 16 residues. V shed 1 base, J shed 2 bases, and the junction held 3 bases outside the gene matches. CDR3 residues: CASSLVIAGAYNEQFF. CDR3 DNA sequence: TGTGCCAGCAGCTTAGTCATAGCGGGGGCCTACAATGAGCAGTTCTTC.

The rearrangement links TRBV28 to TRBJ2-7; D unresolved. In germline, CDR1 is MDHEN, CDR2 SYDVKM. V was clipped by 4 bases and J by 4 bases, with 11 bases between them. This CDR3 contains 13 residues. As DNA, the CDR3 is TGTGCCAGCAGTTCCCTACGAGCTTACGAGCAGTACTTC. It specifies CASSSLRAYEQYF.

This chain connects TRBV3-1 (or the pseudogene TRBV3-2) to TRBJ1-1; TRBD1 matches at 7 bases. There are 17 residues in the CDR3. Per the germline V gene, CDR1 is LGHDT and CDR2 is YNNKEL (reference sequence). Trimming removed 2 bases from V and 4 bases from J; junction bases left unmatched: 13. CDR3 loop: CASSQIPQGRWGTEAFF. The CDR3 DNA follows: TGTGCCAGCAGCCAAATCCCACAGGGGCGTTGGGGCACTGAAGCTTTCTTT.

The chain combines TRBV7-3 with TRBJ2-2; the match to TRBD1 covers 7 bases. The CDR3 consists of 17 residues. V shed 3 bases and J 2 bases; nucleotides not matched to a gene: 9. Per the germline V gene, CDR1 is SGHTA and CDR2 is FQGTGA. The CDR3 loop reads CASSFPPGQTNTGELFF. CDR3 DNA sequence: TGTGCCAGCAGCTTCCCACCGGGACAGACTAACACCGGGGAGCTGTTTTTT.

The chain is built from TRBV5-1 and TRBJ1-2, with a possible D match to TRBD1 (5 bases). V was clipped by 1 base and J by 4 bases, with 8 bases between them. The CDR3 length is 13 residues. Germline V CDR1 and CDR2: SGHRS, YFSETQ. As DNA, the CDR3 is TGCGCCAGCAGCTTGAGTGGGGCCTATGGCTACACCTTC. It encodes CASSLSGAYGYTF.

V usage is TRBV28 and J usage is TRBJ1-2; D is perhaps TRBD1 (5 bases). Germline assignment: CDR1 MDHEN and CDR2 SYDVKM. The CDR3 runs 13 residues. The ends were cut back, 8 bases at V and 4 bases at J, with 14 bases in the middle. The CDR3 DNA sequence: TGTGCCAGCTGGACAAAGGAGGGCTATGGCTACACCTTC. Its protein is CASWTKEGYGYTF.

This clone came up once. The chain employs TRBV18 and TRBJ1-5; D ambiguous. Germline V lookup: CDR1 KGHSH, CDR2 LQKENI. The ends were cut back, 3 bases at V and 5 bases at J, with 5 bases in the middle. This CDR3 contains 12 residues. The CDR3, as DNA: TGTGCCAGCTCACCGCCAGATCAGCCCCAGCATTTT. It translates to CASSPPDQPQHF.

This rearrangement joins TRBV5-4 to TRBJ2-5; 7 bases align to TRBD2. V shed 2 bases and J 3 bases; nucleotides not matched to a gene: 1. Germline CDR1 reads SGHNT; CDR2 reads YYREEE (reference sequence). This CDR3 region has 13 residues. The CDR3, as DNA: TGTGCCAGCAGCTTTCGGGGGGAAGAGACCCAGTACTTC. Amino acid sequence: CASSFRGEETQYF.

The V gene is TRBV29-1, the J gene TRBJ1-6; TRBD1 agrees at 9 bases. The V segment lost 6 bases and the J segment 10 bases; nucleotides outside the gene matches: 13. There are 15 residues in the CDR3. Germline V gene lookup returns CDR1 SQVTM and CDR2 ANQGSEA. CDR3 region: CSVKEGTGKGSPLHF. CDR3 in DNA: TGCAGCGTCAAGGAGGGGACAGGGAAGGGGTCACCCCTCCACTTT.

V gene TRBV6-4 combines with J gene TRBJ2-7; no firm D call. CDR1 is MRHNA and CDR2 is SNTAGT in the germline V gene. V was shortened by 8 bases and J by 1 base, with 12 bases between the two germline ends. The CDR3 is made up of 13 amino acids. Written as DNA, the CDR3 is TGTGCCAGCGGAGCGAGAGTATCCTACGAGCAGTACTTC. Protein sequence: CASGARVSYEQYF.

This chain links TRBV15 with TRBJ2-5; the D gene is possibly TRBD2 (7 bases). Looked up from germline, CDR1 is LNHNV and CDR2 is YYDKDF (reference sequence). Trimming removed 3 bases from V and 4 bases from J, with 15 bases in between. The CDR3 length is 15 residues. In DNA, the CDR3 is TGTGCCACCAGCAGGGGGGGCGGGGGCTTAGAGACCCAGTACTTC. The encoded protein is CATSRGGGGLETQYF.

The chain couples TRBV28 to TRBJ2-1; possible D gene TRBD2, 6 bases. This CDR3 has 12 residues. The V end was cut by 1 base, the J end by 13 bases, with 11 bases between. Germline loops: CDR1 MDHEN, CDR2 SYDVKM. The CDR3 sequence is CASSLSQGLQFF. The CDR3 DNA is TGTGCCAGCAGTTTATCCCAGGGACTTCAGTTCTTC.

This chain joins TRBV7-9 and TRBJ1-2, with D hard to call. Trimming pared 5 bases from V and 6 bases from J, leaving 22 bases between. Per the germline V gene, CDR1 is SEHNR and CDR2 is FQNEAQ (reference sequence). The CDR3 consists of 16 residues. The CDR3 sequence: CASSPRFGRGNDGYTF. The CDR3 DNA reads TGTGCCAGCAGCCCCCGTTTCGGGAGAGGAAACGATGGCTACACCTTC. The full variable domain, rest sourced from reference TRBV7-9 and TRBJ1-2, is DTGVSQNPRHKITKRGQNVTFRCDPISEHNRLYWYRQTLGQGPEFLTYFQNEAQLEKSRLLSDRFSAERPKGSFSTLEIQRTEQGDSAMYLCASSPRFGRGNDGYTFGSGTRLTVV.

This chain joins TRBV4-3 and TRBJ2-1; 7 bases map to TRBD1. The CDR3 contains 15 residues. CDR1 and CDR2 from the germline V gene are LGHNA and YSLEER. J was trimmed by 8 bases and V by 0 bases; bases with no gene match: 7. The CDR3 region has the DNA TGCGCCAGCAGCCAAGAGGGCAGGGGGTTTGATGAGCAGTTCTTC. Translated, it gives CASSQEGRGFDEQFF.

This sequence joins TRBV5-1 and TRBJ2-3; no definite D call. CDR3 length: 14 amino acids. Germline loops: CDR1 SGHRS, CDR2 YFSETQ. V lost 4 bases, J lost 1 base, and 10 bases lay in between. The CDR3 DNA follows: TGCGCCAGCAGCCTGGACGGTCGCACAGATACGCAGTATTTT. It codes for CASSLDGRTDTQYF.

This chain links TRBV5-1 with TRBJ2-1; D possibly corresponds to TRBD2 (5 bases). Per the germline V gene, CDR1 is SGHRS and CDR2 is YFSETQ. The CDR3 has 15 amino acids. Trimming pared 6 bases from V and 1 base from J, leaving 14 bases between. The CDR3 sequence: CASTLALPSYNEQFF. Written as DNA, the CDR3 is TGCGCCAGCACCTTAGCGCTACCATCCTACAATGAGCAGTTCTTC. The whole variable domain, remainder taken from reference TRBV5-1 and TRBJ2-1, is KAGVTQTPRYLIKTRGQQVTLSCSPISGHRSVSWYQQTPGQGLQFLFEYFSETQRNKGNFPGRFSGRQFSNSRSEMNVSTLELGDSALYLCASTLALPSYNEQFFGPGTRLTVL.

CDR3 in DNA: TGTGCCAGCACCCCGCGGGTGCCAGATACGCAGTATTTT. Protein sequence: CASTPRVPDTQYF. The chain employs TRBV12-3 or TRBV12-4 and TRBJ2-3, with TRBD2 as a possible D gene (5 bases). The CDR3 runs to 13 residues. Trimming removed 7 bases from V and 4 bases from J, with 12 bases in between.

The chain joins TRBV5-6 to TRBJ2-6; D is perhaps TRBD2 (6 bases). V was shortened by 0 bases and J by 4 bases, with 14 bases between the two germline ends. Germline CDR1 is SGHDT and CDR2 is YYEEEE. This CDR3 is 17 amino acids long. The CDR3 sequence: CASSLASRAGGANVLTF. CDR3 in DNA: TGTGCCAGCAGCTTGGCAAGCAGGGCGGGGGGGGCCAACGTCCTGACTTTC.

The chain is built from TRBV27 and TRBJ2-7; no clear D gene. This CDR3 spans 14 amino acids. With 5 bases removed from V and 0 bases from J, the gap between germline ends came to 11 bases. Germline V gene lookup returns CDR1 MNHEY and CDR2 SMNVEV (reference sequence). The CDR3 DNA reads TGTGCCAGCAGTCCCGTGACTGGCTCCTACGAGCAGTACTTC. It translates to CASSPVTGSYEQYF.

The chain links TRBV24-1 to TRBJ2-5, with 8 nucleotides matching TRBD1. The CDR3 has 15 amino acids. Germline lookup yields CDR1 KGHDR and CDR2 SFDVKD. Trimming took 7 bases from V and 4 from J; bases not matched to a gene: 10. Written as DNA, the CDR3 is TGTGCCACCAGCGGTACGCAGGGGGCCGGAGAGACCCAGTACTTC. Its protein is CATSGTQGAGETQYF.

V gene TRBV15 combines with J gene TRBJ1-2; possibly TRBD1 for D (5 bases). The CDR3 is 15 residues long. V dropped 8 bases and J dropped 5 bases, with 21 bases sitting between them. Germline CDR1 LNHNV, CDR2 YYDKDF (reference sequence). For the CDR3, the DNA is TGTGCCACCTCCGCAGACCGGGGGATGCTTTATGGCTACACCTTC. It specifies CATSADRGMLYGYTF. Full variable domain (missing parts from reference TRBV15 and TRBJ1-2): DAMVIQNPRYQVTQFGKPVTLSCSQTLNHNVMYWYQQKSSQAPKLLFHYYDKDFNNEADTPDNFQSRRPNTSFCFLDIRSPGLGDTAMYLCATSADRGMLYGYTFGSGTRLTVV.

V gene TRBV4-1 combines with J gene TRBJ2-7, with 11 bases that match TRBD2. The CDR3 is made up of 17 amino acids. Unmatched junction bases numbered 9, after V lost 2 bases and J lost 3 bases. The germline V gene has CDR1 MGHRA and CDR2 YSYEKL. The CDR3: CASSQSPGTSGLYEQYF. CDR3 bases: TGCGCCAGCAGCCAAAGTCCCGGGACTAGCGGTCTCTACGAGCAGTACTTC.

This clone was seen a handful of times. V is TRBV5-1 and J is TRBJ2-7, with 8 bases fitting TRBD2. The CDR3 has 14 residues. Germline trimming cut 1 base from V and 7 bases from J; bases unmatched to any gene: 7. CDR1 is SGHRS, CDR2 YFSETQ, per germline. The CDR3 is CASSLTAGGGEQYF. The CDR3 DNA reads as TGCGCCAGCAGCTTGACGGCGGGAGGCGGGGAGCAGTACTTC.

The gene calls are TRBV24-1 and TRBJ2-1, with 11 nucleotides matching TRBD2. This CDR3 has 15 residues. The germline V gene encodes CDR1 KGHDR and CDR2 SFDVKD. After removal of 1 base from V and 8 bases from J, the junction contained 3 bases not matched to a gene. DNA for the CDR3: TGTGCCACCAGTGATTTTAGCGGGGGGGCAGATGAGCAGTTCTTC. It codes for CATSDFSGGADEQFF.

The CDR3 bases are TGTGCCAGTTACGGCAGGGTAGGGACTATCACTCCCCACAATGAGCAGTTCTTC. Protein: CASYGRVGTITPHNEQFF. The V call is TRBV19, the J call TRBJ2-1, with 7 bases lining up with TRBD2. The germline V gene encodes CDR1 LNHDA and CDR2 SQIVND (reference sequence). Trimming cost V 8 bases and J 5 bases; bases outside gene matches: 21. This CDR3 has 18 amino acids.

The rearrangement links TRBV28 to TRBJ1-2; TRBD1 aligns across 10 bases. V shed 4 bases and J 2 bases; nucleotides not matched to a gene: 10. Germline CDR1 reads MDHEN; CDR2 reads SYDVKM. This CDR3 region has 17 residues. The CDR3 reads CASSSGQGISSNYGYTF. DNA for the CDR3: TGTGCCAGCAGTTCGGGACAGGGGATCTCGTCCAACTATGGCTACACCTTC.